What follows are 3 T cell receptor beta chains derived from one specimen sequenced in a study of blood T cells in healthy people across ages. Through a sample-barcoded 5' primer and a J-beta primer mix, a second PCR was run for roughly 6 to 12 cycles. TCRdb passed the 5' RACE reads through MiXCR, listing each CDR3 protein once. The table has 550,000 to 800,000 distinct CDR3 sequences, around 20% seen once. Source material: blood. The source of these receptors is a man between 70 and 80 years old in good health.

The chain uses TRBV12-3 or TRBV12-4 and TRBJ2-5; TRBD2 matches 12 bases. The last part of the DNA fits TRBJ2-7 better; the J call may be wrong. The CDR3 extends over 14 amino acids. CDR3 residues: CASSHGLAGTEQYF. In DNA form, the CDR3 reads TGTGCCAGCAGTCACGGACTAGCGGGAACCGAGCAGTACTTC.

This clonotype was detected only a few times. The V and J genes are TRBV6-1 and TRBJ2-5, with D hard to call. The DNA end is a closer match to TRBJ2-1, so the J assignment may be wrong. Germline CDR1 reads MNHNS; CDR2 reads SASEGT. This CDR3 spans 12 amino acids. The CDR3 reads CASSEGVREQFF. For the CDR3, the DNA is TGTGCCAGCAGTGAAGGGGTTCGTGAGCAGTTCTTC.

The rearrangement uses TRBV24-1 and TRBJ2-1; TRBD2 might be the D (5 bases). Germline V gene data show CDR1 as KGHDR and CDR2 as SFDVKD. The CDR3 totals 16 residues. V was trimmed by 3 bases and J by 7 bases, leaving 18 bases between them. CDR3 nucleotides: TGTGCCACCAGTGATACGAGGCTAGCTCCGGGAAATGAGCAGTTCTTC. Translated: CATSDTRLAPGNEQFF.